Listed below are T cell receptor beta chains from one sample, sequenced in a study of regulatory T cells in long-lasting Graves disease. TCRdb processed the multiplex PCR reads anew with MiXCR; each CDR3 protein has one entry. Among 600,000 to 650,000 distinct CDR3 sequences, less than 20% were seen once, and the ten largest hold around 18%. Separately, the same data were catalogued under a study of T cells in Graves' hyperthyroidism and ophthalmopathy.

This material consisted of peripheral blood mononuclear cells (PBMCs), taken at new diagnosis, from a patient treated with antithyroid drugs. The receptor set was obtained from a woman aged 30 to 39 with Graves disease. The CDR3 runs from the conserved cysteine through the conserved F or W. A D gene is named only where the DNA matches it firmly. Clone sizes are given selectively: once, few, many, or a class where the clone is expanded.

cdr3_aa cdr3_nt clone_size v_call d_call j_call
CASSRQGDGELFF TGTGCCAGCAGTCGACAGGGTGACGGGGAGCTGTTTTTT . TRBV2 TRBD1 TRBJ2-2
CSVRMTAISGNEQFF TGCAGCGTACGAATGACAGCGATTAGCGGCAATGAGCAGTTCTTC many TRBV29-1 . TRBJ2-1
CSAKIGGLGDTQYF TGCAGTGCTAAGATTGGGGGACTAGGGGATACGCAGTATTTT few TRBV20-1 TRBD2 TRBJ2-3
CASGPGRSLDEQFF TGCGCCAGCGGACCGGGACGGTCGTTGGATGAGCAGTTCTTC . TRBV5-1 . TRBJ2-1
CASSGQAKGEKLFF TGTGCCAGCAGTGGACAGGCTAAGGGTGAAAAACTGTTTTTT . TRBV28 TRBD1 TRBJ1-4
CASSFPVQGVEAGELFF TGTGCCAGCAGTTTCCCAGTGCAGGGGGTTGAGGCCGGGGAGCTGTTTTTT many TRBV6-2/TRBV6-3 TRBD1 TRBJ2-2
CASSRDGTWTNQPQHF TGTGCCAGCAGCCGCGATGGGACTTGGACAAACCAGCCCCAGCATTTT many TRBV7-2 . TRBJ1-5
CAILSGRRQFF TGTGCCATCCTCTCGGGGCGGAGGCAGTTCTTC few TRBV15 . TRBJ2-1
CAIGTGPSNEQFF TGTGCCATCGGGACAGGGCCGTCGAATGAGCAGTTCTTC many TRBV24-1 TRBD1 TRBJ2-1
CASALTGVLSMNTEAFF TGTGCTAGTGCCCTGACAGGGGTACTTTCCATGAACACTGAAGCTTTCTTT many TRBV12-5 TRBD1 TRBJ1-1
CASSLVGGRRANYGYTF TGCGCCAGCAGCTTGGTTGGCGGACGGCGAGCTAACTATGGCTACACCTTC many TRBV5-1 . TRBJ1-2
CASSSENRGPTEAFF TGTGCCAGCAGCTCCGAGAACAGGGGGCCGACTGAAGCTTTCTTT many TRBV7-6 TRBD1 TRBJ1-1
CASSTGQTEKLFF TGTGCCAGCAGCACTGGACAGACCGAAAAACTGTTTTTT . TRBV11-2 . TRBJ1-4
CASSAGPRYEQYF TGTGCCAGCAGTGCGGGACCACGCTACGAGCAGTACTTC many TRBV2 . TRBJ2-7
CASWKGGLNTEAFF TGTGCCAGCTGGAAAGGGGGGCTGAACACTGAAGCTTTCTTT . TRBV6-1 . TRBJ1-1
CASTDRDGQFF TGTGCCAGCACCGACCGGGATGGGCAGTTCTTC . TRBV6-1 . TRBJ2-1
CSVEAGTVNEQFF TGCAGCGTTGAAGCGGGGACGGTGAATGAGCAGTTCTTC . TRBV29-1 . TRBJ2-1
CSVLGQSNTGELFF TGCAGCGTTTTGGGACAATCGAACACCGGGGAGCTGTTTTTT . TRBV29-1 . TRBJ2-2
CASSPQGAWGDWGIQYF TGTGCCAGTAGTCCCCAAGGAGCTTGGGGGGACTGGGGGATTCAGTACTTC . TRBV19 . TRBJ2-4
CASSPGIGGGQPQHF TGTGCCAGCAGTCCAGGTATAGGGGGGGGACAGCCCCAGCATTTT many TRBV12-3/TRBV12-4 . TRBJ1-5
CASKKYLDYYEQYF TGTGCCAGCAAAAAGTACCTGGACTACTACGAGCAGTACTTC few TRBV5-1 . TRBJ2-7
CASSSQGAAQPQHF TGTGCCAGCAGTTCTCAGGGGGCCGCTCAGCCCCAGCATTTT many TRBV28 TRBD1 TRBJ1-5
CASSPIGQLEAFF TGTGCCAGCTCACCAATCGGACAGCTTGAAGCTTTCTTT many TRBV18 . TRBJ1-1
CSARRLAGPYEQYF TGCAGTGCTAGAAGGCTAGCGGGCCCCTACGAGCAGTACTTC many TRBV20-1 TRBD2 TRBJ2-7
CASSTETGEETQYF TGTGCCAGCAGTACTGAGACAGGTGAAGAGACCCAGTACTTC many TRBV7-9 . TRBJ2-5
CASTQGGETNEQFF TGCGCCAGCACCCAGGGAGGGGAGACCAATGAGCAGTTCTTC . TRBV10-1 TRBD2 TRBJ2-1
CSVEDWGETGYTF TGCAGCGTTGAAGATTGGGGGGAGACGGGCTACACCTTC . TRBV29-1 . TRBJ1-2
CASSLVVSGANVLTF TGCGCCAGCAGCTTGGTGGTCTCTGGGGCCAACGTCCTGACTTTC many TRBV5-1 . TRBJ2-6
CASSSGPRTGQFF TGTGCCAGCAGTTCGGGACCGAGGACCGGGCAGTTCTTC many TRBV6-2/TRBV6-3 . TRBJ2-1
CASSLYRFGKGSYEQYF TGTGCCAGCAGTTTATATCGTTTTGGGAAGGGATCCTACGAGCAGTACTTC . TRBV28 . TRBJ2-7
CASSPRGQGYEQYF TGTGCCAGCAGCCCACGGGGACAGGGGTACGAGCAGTACTTC few TRBV7-2 TRBD1 TRBJ2-7
CASNPSGSSYNEQFF TGTGCCAGCAACCCTAGCGGGAGCTCCTACAATGAGCAGTTCTTC few TRBV4-2 TRBD2 TRBJ2-1
CASSDMLHTDTQYF TGTGCCAGCAGTGATATGCTCCACACAGATACGCAGTATTTT . TRBV6-2/TRBV6-3 . TRBJ2-3
CAISGTGQETQYF TGTGCCATCAGTGGGACAGGACAAGAGACCCAGTACTTC many TRBV10-3 TRBD1 TRBJ2-5
CASSTTGTGIYEQYF TGTGCCAGTAGTACGACCGGGACAGGGATATACGAGCAGTACTTC many TRBV19 TRBD1 TRBJ2-7
CASSEAIAGGGETQYF TGTGCCAGCAGTGAAGCCATAGCGGGGGGGGGGGAGACCCAGTACTTC few TRBV2 TRBD2 TRBJ2-5
CAWSRPAVNTEAFF TGTGCCTGGAGTAGACCGGCGGTGAACACTGAAGCTTTCTTT many TRBV30 . TRBJ1-1
CASSLDTDQFF TGCGCCAGCAGCTTGGATACGGATCAGTTCTTC many TRBV5-1 . TRBJ2-1
CASSPAAGTDTQYF TGTGCCAGCAGCCCGGCGGCTGGCACAGATACGCAGTATTTT . TRBV7-3 . TRBJ2-3
CASSYGRPSGRRSTDTQYF TGTGCCAGCAGTTACGGGCGGCCTAGCGGGAGGAGGAGCACAGATACGCAGTATTTT many TRBV6-2/TRBV6-3 TRBD2 TRBJ2-3
CASSYDRINQPQHF TGTGCCAGCAGTTATGACAGGATTAATCAGCCCCAGCATTTT many TRBV6-2/TRBV6-3 . TRBJ1-5
CASSLRGSNEKLFF TGTGCCAGCAGCTTGCGGGGTTCTAATGAAAAACTGTTTTTT . TRBV5-1 . TRBJ1-4
CASSSADRDHTEAFF TGTGCCAGCAGTTCAGCTGACAGGGATCACACTGAAGCTTTCTTT . TRBV28 TRBD1 TRBJ1-1
CASSFKDSRNEQFF TGTGCCAGCAGTTTTAAAGACAGCCGAAATGAGCAGTTCTTC many TRBV28 . TRBJ2-1
CASSSGRVLAWTSVTYGYTF TGCGCCAGCAGCTCGGGGCGCGTGTTGGCCTGGACAAGCGTAACGTATGGCTACACCTTC . TRBV5-1 . TRBJ1-2
CAWSVRRTSGHVPDTQYF TGTGCCTGGAGTGTACGTCGGACTAGCGGTCATGTCCCGGATACGCAGTATTTT few TRBV30 TRBD2 TRBJ2-3
CASLHGGGADTQYF TGTGCCAGCCTTCATGGGGGAGGGGCAGATACGCAGTATTTT many TRBV12-3/TRBV12-4 TRBD2 TRBJ2-3
CASRNGAFSTGELFF TGTGCCAGTAGGAACGGGGCCTTCTCCACCGGGGAGCTGTTTTTT few TRBV19 . TRBJ2-2
CASSITPKDLKSCNEQFF TGTGCCAGTAGTATAACCCCAAAGGACCTAAAAAGTTGCAATGAGCAGTTCTTC . TRBV19 . TRBJ2-1
CASSSSGGRETQYF TGTGCCAGCAGTTCGTCGGGGGGCCGAGAGACCCAGTACTTC many TRBV12-3/TRBV12-4 . TRBJ2-5
CASSLNLVGEQFF TGTGCCAGCAGCTTAAATCTTGTTGGGGAGCAGTTCTTC many TRBV11-2 . TRBJ2-1
CASSGLLGKQFF TGTGCCAGCAGCGGTCTCTTGGGGAAGCAGTTCTTC many TRBV27 . TRBJ2-1
CSAHNSEVVTEAFF TGCAGTGCTCACAACTCGGAAGTAGTCACTGAAGCTTTCTTT few TRBV20-1 . TRBJ1-1
CASSFRWDTEAFF TGTGCCAGCAGCTTTCGTTGGGACACTGAAGCTTTCTTT . TRBV13 . TRBJ1-1
CASSDPGTGSYNEQFF TGCGCCAGCAGTGACCCGGGGACAGGGTCCTACAATGAGCAGTTCTTC . TRBV10-1 TRBD1 TRBJ2-1
CAWSDRTVWNEQFF TGTGCCTGGAGCGACCGGACGGTATGGAATGAGCAGTTCTTC . TRBV30 . TRBJ2-1
CASSLGGAVYEQYF TGCGCCAGCAGCTTGGGAGGGGCCGTCTACGAGCAGTACTTC few TRBV5-1 . TRBJ2-7
CSARADRVRNTEAFF TGCAGTGCTAGGGCTGACAGGGTAAGGAACACTGAAGCTTTCTTT . TRBV20-1 TRBD1 TRBJ1-1
CASSDVSGNQPQHF TGTGCCAGCAGTGACGTTTCGGGAAATCAGCCCCAGCATTTT . TRBV2 . TRBJ1-5
CATSGTSRNTIYF TGTGCCACCTCCGGGACAAGTCGGAACACCATATATTTT many TRBV3-1 . TRBJ1-3